One and the same sample provided the 29 T cell receptor beta chains below, sequenced in a study of blood T cell repertoires in COVID-19. Clones were read by immunoSEQ multiplex PCR, and TCRdb kept only the in-frame ones, dropping some. The sample holds approximately 210,000 clones; approximately 80% are singletons and the top ten take roughly 3.5%. Sequences were obtained from PBMCs or T cells enriched from blood (not recorded which). The receptors were sampled from a woman aged 55-75 years who had recovered from COVID-19.

V is TRBV3-1 (or the pseudogene TRBV3-2) and J is TRBJ1-1; the D is unclear. CDR3 length equals 11 residues. CDR1 is LGHDT, CDR2 YNNKEL, per germline (reference sequence). V was shortened by 1 base and J by 6 bases, with 3 bases between the two germline ends. CDR3 DNA sequence: TGTGCCAGCAGCCAAGCTGCTGAAGCTTTCTTT. Its translation: CASSQAAEAFF.

The genes are TRBV29-1 and TRBJ1-5, with D unclear. Trimming cost V 8 bases and J 4 bases, with 12 bases left between them. CDR3 size: 12 residues. Germline CDR1 is SQVTM and CDR2 is ANQGSEA. CDR3 sequence: CSYSSPNQPQHF. The CDR3 nucleotides read TGCAGCTACTCTAGCCCGAATCAGCCCCAGCATTTT. Full variable domain (missing parts from reference TRBV29-1 and TRBJ1-5): SAVISQKPSRDICQRGTSLTIQCQVDSQVTMMFWYRQQPGQSLTLIATANQGSEATYESGFVIDKFPISRPNLTFSTLTVSNMSPEDSSIYLCSYSSPNQPQHFGDGTRLSIL.

The J gene is TRBJ2-4, the V gene TRBV19; 8 bases agree with TRBD2. Germline V CDR1 and CDR2: LNHDA, SQIVND (reference sequence). The ends lost 7 bases at V and 3 bases at J; junction bases unmatched: 5. CDR3 size: 14 residues. CDR3 bases: TGTGCCAGTACTATCGGGACTAGCAAAAACATTCAGTACTTC. Translated, it gives CASTIGTSKNIQYF.

V is TRBV7-2 and J is TRBJ2-5; D uncertain. The germline V gene has CDR1 SGHTA and CDR2 FQGNSA. Trimming took off 3 bases at V and 1 base at J, with 6 bases between the two ends. The CDR3 totals 13 residues. CDR3 amino acids: CASSFYSQETQYF. The CDR3 DNA reads as TGTGCCAGCAGCTTTTACAGCCAAGAGACCCAGTACTTC.

The genes are TRBV7-2 and TRBJ2-5; 7 bases line up with TRBD2. CDR3 length: 14 amino acids. J gave up 5 bases and V 5 bases, and 8 bases lay outside the gene matches. Germline V gene data show CDR1 as SGHTA and CDR2 as FQGNSA. CDR3 in DNA: TGTGCCAGCAGCCTCAACTCCGGGAGGGAGACCCAGTACTTC. It codes for CASSLNSGRETQYF.

This chain links TRBV6-5 with TRBJ1-4; D might be TRBD1 (6 bases). Germline lookup yields CDR1 MNHEY and CDR2 SVGAGI. The CDR3 consists of 14 residues. The V end lost 6 bases, the J end lost 4 bases, and 12 bases lay between the germline ends. CDR3 nucleotides: TGTGCCAGCAGCCGCGGACAGTTTAATGAAAAACTGTTTTTT. Protein product: CASSRGQFNEKLFF.

The rearrangement links TRBV11-2 to TRBJ2-1; weak D call: TRBD2 (6 bases). Germline loops: CDR1 SGHAT, CDR2 FQNNGV. The CDR3 runs to 17 residues. The ends were cut back, 3 bases at V and 4 bases at J, with 19 bases in the middle. The CDR3 DNA reads as TGTGCCAGCAGCTTGGAACGGGAGTTCTTCCCGTACAATGAGCAGTTCTTC. The encoded protein is CASSLEREFFPYNEQFF.

This clone was counted between two and nine times. This sequence joins TRBV7-6 and TRBJ2-1, with 8 nucleotides matching TRBD1. The germline V gene encodes CDR1 SGHVS and CDR2 FNYEAQ. Trimming at V came to 7 bases and at J to 6 bases, leaving 11 bases not matched to a gene. The CDR3 is 15 amino acids. CDR3 sequence reads: CASNGQGEFSNEQFF. The CDR3 nucleotides read TGTGCCAGCAATGGACAGGGCGAGTTTTCCAATGAGCAGTTCTTC.

This clone was observed a single time. The rearrangement joins TRBV6-5 to TRBJ2-7; 8 bases match TRBD1. Trimming at V came to 4 bases and at J to 9 bases, leaving 11 bases not matched to a gene. CDR1 and CDR2 (germline): MNHEY, SVGAGI. The CDR3 sequence is 14 residues long. The CDR3 DNA reads as TGTGCCAGCAGTTTCGACTGGACAGGGAACCGGCAGTACTTC. This translates into CASSFDWTGNRQYF.

This clone was recorded once. The chain carries TRBV6-5 and TRBJ1-4; tentative D call: TRBD1 (5 bases). V shed 2 bases and J shed 4 bases, with 14 bases lying between them. Germline loops: CDR1 MNHEY, CDR2 SVGAGI. The CDR3 covers 16 residues. Here the CDR3 reads CASSYHPRGFNEKLFF. The CDR3 DNA sequence: TGTGCCAGCAGTTACCATCCCCGGGGGTTTAATGAAAAACTGTTTTTT.

This clone has only a few counts. The chain uses TRBV10-3 and TRBJ1-2; possible D gene TRBD1, 5 bases. Looked up from germline, CDR1 is ENHRY and CDR2 is SYGVKD. Deletions cut 6 bases from V and 2 bases from J, with 10 bases between. CDR3 size: 13 residues. The CDR3 DNA reads as TGTGCCATCAGGATGACAGAAAACTATGGCTACACCTTC. It encodes CAIRMTENYGYTF.

This clone was recorded only once. The chain carries TRBV5-6 and TRBJ2-7; possibly TRBD1 for D (6 bases). The CDR3 sequence is 16 residues long. CDR1 is SGHDT and CDR2 is YYEEEE in the germline V gene. Trimming removed 3 bases at V and 0 bases at J, with 16 bases between. The CDR3 nucleotides are TGTGCCAGCAGCTGGGCGAGGGGGTCAAGCTCCTACGAGCAGTACTTC. Its translation: CASSWARGSSSYEQYF.

V is TRBV2 and J is TRBJ2-1; 9 bases agree with TRBD2. Trimming cost V 6 bases and J 4 bases; bases outside gene matches: 10. The germline gives CDR1 SNHLY, CDR2 FYNNEI. This CDR3 region has 16 residues. The CDR3 DNA sequence: TGTGCCAGCAGCCTTAAACTAGCGGGCCTGTACAATGAGCAGTTCTTC. As protein: CASSLKLAGLYNEQFF.

This sequence joins TRBV9 and TRBJ2-2; TRBD2 aligns across 8 bases. The CDR3 contains 14 residues. Germline lookup yields CDR1 SGDLS and CDR2 YYNGEE. V dropped 4 bases and J dropped 8; count of bases not matched to a gene: 7. In DNA, the CDR3 is TGTGCCAGCAGCTTTCGGACTAGCTCTGGGGAGCTGTTTTTT. Amino acids: CASSFRTSSGELFF.

This chain joins TRBV9 and TRBJ2-1; the match to TRBD2 covers 11 bases. The CDR3 spans 16 residues. J was trimmed by 0 bases and V by 3 bases; bases with no gene match: 2. The V gene's germline CDR1 is SGDLS and CDR2 YYNGEE. CDR3 coding DNA: TGTGCCAGCAGCGACACTAGCGGGAGCTCCTACAATGAGCAGTTCTTC. Amino acid sequence: CASSDTSGSSYNEQFF.

There are a few counts of this clone. The chain is built from TRBV27 and TRBJ1-2, with D uncertain. V was shortened by 5 bases and J by 2 bases, with 9 bases between the two germline ends. Germline CDR1 is MNHEY and CDR2 is SMNVEV (reference sequence). CDR3 length equals 13 residues. The CDR3 protein is CASSPTRNYGYTF. CDR3 coding DNA: TGTGCCAGCAGTCCGACAAGGAACTATGGCTACACCTTC.

The V gene is TRBV5-1, the J gene TRBJ2-7; 9 bases are a match to TRBD1. V shed 3 bases, J shed 6 bases, and the junction held 4 bases outside the gene matches. CDR1 is SGHRS and CDR2 is YFSETQ in the germline V gene. This CDR3 has 13 amino acids. This CDR3 is CASSWDRDLEQYF. CDR3 nucleotides: TGCGCCAGCAGCTGGGACAGGGATCTCGAGCAGTACTTC.

V and J are TRBV9 and TRBJ2-3; D not resolved. The CDR3 consists of 14 residues. CDR1 and CDR2 (germline): SGDLS, YYNGEE. Trimming pared 0 bases from V and 4 bases from J, leaving 9 bases between. The CDR3, as DNA: TGTGCCAGCAGCGTAGGGGTGGGCGCAGATACGCAGTATTTT. Its protein product is CASSVGVGADTQYF.

A single count supports this clone. The chain uses TRBV29-1 and TRBJ1-1, with D possibly matching TRBD1 (6 bases). V was pared by 2 bases and J by 11 bases, with 12 bases between. This CDR3 spans 11 amino acids. CDR1 and CDR2 from the germline V gene are SQVTM and ANQGSEA. CDR3 in DNA: TGCAGCGTTGAAAAGGGACACGGGGCTTTCTTT. It specifies CSVEKGHGAFF.

The genes are TRBV6-4 and TRBJ2-2; possibly TRBD2 for D (7 bases). Germline lookup yields CDR1 MRHNA and CDR2 SNTAGT. The V end was cut by 6 bases, the J end by 3 bases, with 14 bases between. The length of the CDR3 is 15 residues. The CDR3 DNA reads TGTGCCAGCAGGGTACAGGGAGGGGACACCGGGGAGCTGTTTTTT. This translates into CASRVQGGDTGELFF.

This sequence joins TRBV10-3 and TRBJ1-1, with D possibly matching TRBD1 (6 bases). Germline V CDR1 and CDR2: ENHRY, SYGVKD. This CDR3 spans 14 amino acids. Trimming cost V 3 bases and J 0 bases, with 8 bases left between them. DNA for the CDR3: TGTGCCATCAGTGAAAACAGGGTGAACACTGAAGCTTTCTTT. Translated, it gives CAISENRVNTEAFF.

The V call is TRBV24-1, the J call TRBJ2-2; TRBD1 is a possible D gene (7 bases). This CDR3 has 16 residues. Trimming took off 2 bases at V and 3 bases at J, with 12 bases between the two ends. Germline CDR1 and CDR2: KGHDR and SFDVKD. CDR3 amino acids: CATSDSGRGDTGELFF. The CDR3 bases are TGTGCCACCAGTGATTCGGGCAGGGGGGACACCGGGGAGCTGTTTTTT.

The CDR3 region is CASSPPGQTNEKLFF. The DNA for the CDR3 is TGTGCCAGCAGCCCACCGGGACAGACTAATGAAAAACTGTTTTTT. The V gene is TRBV5-5, the J gene TRBJ1-4; 7 bases line up with TRBD1. This CDR3 has 15 residues. Germline CDR1 is SGHKS and CDR2 is YYEKEE (reference sequence). Losses at the gene ends were 4 bases for V and 2 bases for J; bases not matched to a gene: 5. Using reference TRBV5-5 and TRBJ1-4 for the parts outside the CDR3, the full variable domain is DAGVTQSPTHLIKTRGQQVTLRCSPISGHKSVSWYQQVLGQGPQFIFQYYEKEERGRGNFPDRFSARQFPNYSSELNVNALLLGDSALYLCASSPPGQTNEKLFFGSGTQLSVL.

The chain has TRBV13 and TRBJ2-1; no reliable D call. This CDR3 has 12 amino acids. V was cut by 9 bases and J by 5 bases, with 11 bases left in between. Germline V gives CDR1 PRHDT, CDR2 FYEKMQ (reference sequence). CDR3 residues: CASRLGNNEQFF. CDR3 nucleotide sequence: TGTGCCAGTCGCCTAGGAAACAATGAGCAGTTCTTC.

The chain recombines TRBV19 with TRBJ2-2; TRBD1 might be the D (6 bases). Germline lookup yields CDR1 LNHDA and CDR2 SQIVND (reference sequence). The V end was cut by 2 bases, the J end by 0 bases, with 7 bases between. This CDR3 is 15 amino acids long. The CDR3 bases are TGTGCCAGTAGTATACAGGGGACGAACACCGGGGAGCTGTTTTTT. It codes for CASSIQGTNTGELFF.

The V and J genes are TRBV5-5 and TRBJ1-6, with 9 bases matching TRBD1. The CDR3 consists of 16 residues. From germline, CDR1 is SGHKS and CDR2 YYEKEE (reference sequence). V lost 4 bases, J lost 5 bases, and 7 bases stayed unmatched. This CDR3 is CASSVTGGVHNSPLHF. The DNA for the CDR3 is TGTGCCAGCAGCGTAACAGGGGGCGTTCATAATTCACCCCTCCACTTT.

The chain has TRBV6-2 or TRBV6-3 and TRBJ2-5; D unresolved. Germline V gives CDR1 MNHEY, CDR2 SVGEGT. Trimming took 6 bases from V and 4 from J, leaving 21 bases between them. CDR3 length equals 16 residues. The CDR3: CASSPRSSGLRETQYF. DNA of the CDR3: TGTGCCAGCAGCCCCCGAAGCAGTGGGCTTCGAGAGACCCAGTACTTC.

This clone showed up just once. J is TRBJ1-5 and V is TRBV5-1, with D tentatively TRBD1 (5 bases). V lost 2 bases and J lost 2, with 8 bases in between. This CDR3 comprises 14 residues. Germline values: CDR1 SGHRS, CDR2 YFSETQ. The CDR3 loop is CASSFTGGNQPQHF. The CDR3 DNA follows: TGCGCCAGCAGCTTTACAGGTGGCAATCAGCCCCAGCATTTT.

The rearrangement joins TRBV6-2 or TRBV6-3 to TRBJ2-2; a weak D match, TRBD2 (5 bases). Germline loops: CDR1 MNHEY, CDR2 SVGEGT. The CDR3 length is 17 residues. V was pared by 0 bases and J by 1 base, with 12 bases between. CDR3 in DNA: TGTGCCAGCAGTTACTCGTTAGGGAGTTTGAACACCGGGGAGCTGTTTTTT. This gives the protein CASSYSLGSLNTGELFF.